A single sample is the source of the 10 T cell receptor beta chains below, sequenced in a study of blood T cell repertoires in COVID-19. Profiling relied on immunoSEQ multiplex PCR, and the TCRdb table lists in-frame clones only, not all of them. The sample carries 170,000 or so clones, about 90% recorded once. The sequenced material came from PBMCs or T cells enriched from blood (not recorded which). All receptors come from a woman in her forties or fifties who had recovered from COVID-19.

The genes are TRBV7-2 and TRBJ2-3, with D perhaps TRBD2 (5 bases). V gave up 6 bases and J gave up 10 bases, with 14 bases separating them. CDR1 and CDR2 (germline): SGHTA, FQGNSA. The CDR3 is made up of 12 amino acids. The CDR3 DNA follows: TGTGCCAGCAGTGGAGGTCAGCGTCCGCAGTATTTT. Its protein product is CASSGGQRPQYF.

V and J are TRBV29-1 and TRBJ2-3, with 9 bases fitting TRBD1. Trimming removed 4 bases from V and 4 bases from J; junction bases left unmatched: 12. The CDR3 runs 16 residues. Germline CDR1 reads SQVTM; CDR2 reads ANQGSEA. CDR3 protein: CSVVGGTGFYSDTQYF. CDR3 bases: TGCAGCGTTGTAGGCGGGACAGGGTTTTATTCAGATACGCAGTATTTT.

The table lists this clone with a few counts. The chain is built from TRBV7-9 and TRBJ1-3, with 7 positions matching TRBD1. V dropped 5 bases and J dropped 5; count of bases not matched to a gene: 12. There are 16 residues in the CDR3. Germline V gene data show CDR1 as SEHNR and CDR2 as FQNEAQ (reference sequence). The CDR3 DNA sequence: TGTGCCAGCAGCGCGCTACTGACAGGGTCGCGAAACACCATATATTTT. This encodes CASSALLTGSRNTIYF.

The CDR3 is CAWSAGVPGYTF. The CDR3 DNA follows: TGTGCCTGGAGTGCCGGGGTCCCTGGCTACACCTTC. The chain links TRBV30 to TRBJ1-2; D gene uncertain. This CDR3 has 12 residues. CDR1 is GTSNPN and CDR2 is SVGIG in the germline V gene (reference sequence). V dropped 1 base and J dropped 7 bases, with 10 bases sitting between them.

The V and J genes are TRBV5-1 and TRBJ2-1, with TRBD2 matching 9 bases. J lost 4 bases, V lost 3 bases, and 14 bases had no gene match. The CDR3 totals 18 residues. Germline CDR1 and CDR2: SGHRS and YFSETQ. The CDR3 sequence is CASSWGVSGRTAYNEQFF. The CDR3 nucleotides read TGCGCCAGCAGCTGGGGGGTAAGCGGGAGGACCGCTTACAATGAGCAGTTCTTC.

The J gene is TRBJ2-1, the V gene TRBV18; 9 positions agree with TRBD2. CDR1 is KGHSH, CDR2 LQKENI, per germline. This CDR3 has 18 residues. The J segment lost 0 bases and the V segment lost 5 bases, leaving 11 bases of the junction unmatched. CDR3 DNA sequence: TGTGCCAGCTCAGTACGGGGGATAGCGGGAGTCTCCTACAATGAGCAGTTCTTC. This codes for CASSVRGIAGVSYNEQFF.

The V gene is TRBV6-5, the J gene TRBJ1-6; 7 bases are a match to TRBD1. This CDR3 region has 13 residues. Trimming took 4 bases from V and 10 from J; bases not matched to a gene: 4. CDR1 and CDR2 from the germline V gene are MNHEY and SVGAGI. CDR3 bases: TGTGCCAGCAGTTCTTCCAGGGGGTCACCCCTCCACTTT. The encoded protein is CASSSSRGSPLHF.

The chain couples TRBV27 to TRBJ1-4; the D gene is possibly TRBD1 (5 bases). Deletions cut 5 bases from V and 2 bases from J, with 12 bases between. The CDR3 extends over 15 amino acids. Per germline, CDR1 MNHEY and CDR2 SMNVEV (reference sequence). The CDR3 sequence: CASSPRWGTNEKLFF. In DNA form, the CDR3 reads TGTGCCAGCAGTCCCCGGTGGGGCACTAATGAAAAACTGTTTTTT. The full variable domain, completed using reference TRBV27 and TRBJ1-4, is EAQVTQNPRYLITVTGKKLTVTCSQNMNHEYMSWYRQDPGLGLRQIYYSMNVEVTDKGDVPEGYKVSRKEKRNFPLILESPSPNQTSLYFCASSPRWGTNEKLFFGSGTQLSVL.

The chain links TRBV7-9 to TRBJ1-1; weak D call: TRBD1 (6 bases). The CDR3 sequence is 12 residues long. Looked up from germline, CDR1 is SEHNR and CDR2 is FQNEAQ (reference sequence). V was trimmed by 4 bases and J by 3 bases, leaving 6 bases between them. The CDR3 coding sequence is TGTGCCAGCAGCTACAGGGACACTGAAGCTTTCTTT. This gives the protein CASSYRDTEAFF.

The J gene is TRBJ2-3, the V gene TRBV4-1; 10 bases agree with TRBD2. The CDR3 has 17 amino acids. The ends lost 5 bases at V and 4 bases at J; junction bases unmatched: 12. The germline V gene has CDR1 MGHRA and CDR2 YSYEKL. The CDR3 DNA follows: TGCGCCAGCAGCGCGCCTCTAGCGGGGGTAGGGGCAGATACGCAGTATTTT. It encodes CASSAPLAGVGADTQYF.